The rows below give T cell receptor beta chains drawn from one sample of a study of OX40 agonist ivuxolimab in advanced cancers. Sequencing used immunoSEQ multiplex PCR; TCRdb keeps in-frame clones, though not all of them. The profile shows around 55,000 clones, approximately 83% of them singletons. Sequencing was performed on CD4+ or CD8+ T cells sorted from blood, taken in a trial of the OX40 agonist ivuxolimab. The origin of the receptors is an adult with an advanced solid tumor such as melanoma, head and neck, liver or kidney cancer. Both conserved end residues are trimmed from each CDR3.

V	J	CDR3
TRBV19	TRBJ2-7	ASSGQGSYEQY
TRBV30	TRBJ1-6	AWSVVGKVKPLH
TRBV5-1	TRBJ2-2	ASSWDRGPNTGELF
TRBV2	TRBJ2-6	ASSAHPGQGAYGANVLT
TRBV18	TRBJ1-1	ASSSGQGVEAF
TRBV2	TRBJ2-5	ASSEVVTQY
TRBV7-6	TRBJ2-3	ASSYGVWDTDTQY
TRBV28	TRBJ2-1	ASSSPGPLNHNEQF
TRBV11-3	TRBJ2-7	ASSPGQGGEQY
TRBV5-6	TRBJ2-1	ASRPTGTASYNEQF
TRBV19	TRBJ2-2	ASRVVRKDTGELF
TRBV9	NA	ASSAWGARNEQY
TRBV6-5	TRBJ1-3	ASRRLGTSGNTIY
TRBV7-9	TRBJ2-7	ASSLSTSGPYEQY
TRBV5-1	TRBJ2-3	ASSPGASSDTQY
TRBV19	TRBJ2-7	ASSRASGRSYEQY
TRBV7-8	TRBJ2-1	ASSLDGVAYNEQF
TRBV28	TRBJ2-7	ASSLGYTSYEQY
TRBV29-1	TRBJ2-7	SANSDRGPYEQY
TRBV19	TRBJ1-3	ASSGLDRGLGNTIY
TRBV5-1	TRBJ1-1	ASSRRSYTEAF
TRBV5-4	TRBJ2-3	ASSLGTVPGTDTQY
TRBV6-6	TRBJ1-4	ASRLQGEFANEKLF
TRBV9	TRBJ2-2	ASSLRQWAGELF
TRBV19	TRBJ2-7	ASGTFYEQY
TRBV5-1	TRBJ1-1	ASRPQTNTEAF
TRBV6-5	TRBJ2-5	ASSYGAGTYQETQY
TRBV30	TRBJ1-4	AWSPAGGLNEKLF
TRBV19	TRBJ2-1	ASSIQGAYNEQF
TRBV5-1	TRBJ2-2	ASSLAGLNTGELF
TRBV18	TRBJ1-1	ASSPGRGSTEAF
TRBV19	TRBJ1-5	ASSPQDGYNQPQH
TRBV28	TRBJ1-5	ASKLINQPQH
TRBV19	TRBJ2-7	ATALGQGSYEQY
TRBV5-1	TRBJ1-1	ASSFDRAEAF
TRBV9	TRBJ1-1	ASTLGGLGTEAF
TRBV5-1	TRBJ1-1	ASMAGQGARGTEAF
TRBV28	TRBJ2-7	ASSLALAVLSYEQY
TRBV5-1	TRBJ2-5	ASTLQGRQETQY
TRBV5-1	TRBJ2-4	ASSLRDYKNIQY
TRBV9	TRBJ2-3	ASSVRQGDTQY
TRBV7-6	TRBJ2-1	ASSLRHNEQF
TRBV28	TRBJ2-1	ASSLLGGEQF
TRBV27	TRBJ1-5	ASTLREGPQH
TRBV7-6	TRBJ2-5	ASSPTSGTGETQY
TRBV10-2	TRBJ2-7	ASTGRTGDNEQY